A single sample is the source of the 14 T cell receptor beta chains below, sequenced in a study of cytomegalovirus exposure and HLA in healthy donors. The PCR contained 60 Vbeta and 13 Jbeta primers. Measured with immunoSEQ multiplex PCR; TCRdb has only the in-frame clones, and not every one. This sample carries about 150,000 clones, about 80% of them seen once, and the ten largest clones take approximately 15%. Sequenced sample: PBMCs. Every receptor here comes from a middle-aged woman in good health and CMV-seronegative.

J is TRBJ2-4 and V is TRBV19; perhaps TRBD2 as D (5 bases). V was cut by 3 bases and J by 0 bases, with 18 bases left in between. Per the germline V gene, CDR1 is LNHDA and CDR2 is SQIVND (reference sequence). The CDR3 consists of 18 residues. The CDR3 coding sequence is TGTGCCAGTAGTATGGTAGTGGAGGTGAGGATAGCCAAAAACATTCAGTACTTC. This sequence encodes CASSMVVEVRIAKNIQYF.

CDR3 nucleotide sequence: TGTGCCAGCAGTTACGGCGGGAATAATGAAAAACTGTTTTTT. Encoded protein: CASSYGGNNEKLFF. V gene TRBV6-6 combines with J gene TRBJ1-4; D is unresolved. Germline CDR1 reads MNHNY; CDR2 reads SVGAGI (reference sequence). V was cut by 2 bases and J by 4 bases, with 8 bases left in between. This CDR3 has 14 amino acids.

In the case of this clone: The identical CDR3 is also encoded by other nucleotide sequences in the sample. The V gene is TRBV27, the J gene TRBJ2-1; D gene ambiguous. This CDR3 region has 13 residues. V lost 4 bases and J 4 bases, leaving 8 bases between the germline ends. CDR1 is MNHEY and CDR2 is SMNVEV in the germline V gene (reference sequence). CDR3 bases: TGTGCCAGCAGTTACGACACTTACAATGAGCAGTTCTTC. Encoded protein: CASSYDTYNEQFF.

This clone occurred once. CDR3 amino acids: CASSRARQFSNQPQHF. Here the CDR3 DNA reads TGTGCCAGCAGCCGCGCGAGACAGTTTAGCAATCAGCCCCAGCATTTT. The chain combines TRBV28 with TRBJ1-5, with a tentative D call TRBD1 (5 bases). V was trimmed by 6 bases and J by 0 bases, leaving 15 bases between them. The CDR3 runs to 16 residues. CDR1 and CDR2 from the germline V gene are MDHEN and SYDVKM.

The chain is built from TRBV7-9 and TRBJ1-1; D call uncertain. CDR3 size: 13 residues. Germline CDR1 and CDR2: SEHNR and FQNEAQ (reference sequence). Trimming took 5 bases from V and 4 from J, leaving 11 bases between them. CDR3 sequence reads: CASSPTYPTEAFF. The CDR3 bases are TGTGCCAGCAGCCCCACTTATCCCACTGAAGCTTTCTTT.

The chain has TRBV2 and TRBJ2-4, with a weak D call TRBD1 (5 bases). This CDR3 is 15 amino acids long. The V gene lost 8 bases and the J gene lost 0 bases, with 14 bases spanning the gap. The V gene's germline CDR1 is SNHLY and CDR2 FYNNEI. The CDR3 region has the DNA TGTGCCAGCTCCGTGGGGCTCTTAGCCAAAAACATTCAGTACTTC. As protein: CASSVGLLAKNIQYF.

This sequence joins TRBV25-1 and TRBJ1-2, with 9 bases aligning to TRBD1. With 3 bases clipped from V and 0 bases from J, the junction kept 8 bases outside the gene matches. CDR1 and CDR2 from the germline V gene are MGHDK and SYGVNS. The CDR3 consists of 17 residues. The CDR3 protein is CASSEEGQGVANYGYTF. CDR3 nucleotides: TGTGCCAGCAGTGAGGAGGGACAGGGAGTAGCTAACTATGGCTACACCTTC.

The chain combines TRBV7-3 with TRBJ2-3; tentatively, D is TRBD2 (5 bases). The germline V gene has CDR1 SGHTA and CDR2 FQGTGA. Trimming shortened V by 3 bases and J by 2 bases, and 9 bases separated the two germline ends. The CDR3 length is 14 residues. The CDR3 nucleotides are TGTGCCAGCAGCTTTAGCGCGGACACAGATACGCAGTATTTT. Translated: CASSFSADTDTQYF.

This clone occurred a few times. The chain links TRBV20-1 to TRBJ1-1; TRBD1 is a possible D gene (6 bases). The CDR3 loop spans 11 amino acids. The V end lost 0 bases, the J end lost 9 bases, and 8 bases lay between the germline ends. Looked up from germline, CDR1 is DFQATT and CDR2 is SNEGSKA (reference sequence). CDR3 coding DNA: TGCAGTGCTAGAGACACAGGGAAAGCTTTCTTT. It encodes CSARDTGKAFF.

As concerns this clone: It is likely a read error, because the conserved phenylalanine at the end of the CDR3 is missing. This sequence joins TRBV28 and TRBJ2-7, with 10 bases identical to TRBD1. Per the germline V gene, CDR1 is MDHEN and CDR2 is SYDVKM. CDR3 length equals 17 residues. With 4 bases clipped from V and 0 bases from J, the junction kept 9 bases outside the gene matches. The CDR3 bases are TGTGCCAGCAGTTCAAGTCTGGGACAGGGGAGCTCCTACGAGCAGTACCTC. It translates to CASSSSLGQGSSYEQYL.

With regard to this clone: This CDR3 is also generated by other DNA sequences in the sample. The V gene is TRBV6-1, the J gene TRBJ2-7, with TRBD1 as a possible D gene (5 bases). V was pared by 4 bases and J by 2 bases, with 6 bases between. This CDR3 is 12 amino acids long. CDR1 is MNHNS and CDR2 is SASEGT in the germline V gene. The chain's CDR3 is CASSGGPYEQYF. The CDR3 DNA reads as TGTGCCAGCAGTGGGGGCCCCTACGAGCAGTACTTC.

The chain employs TRBV11-3 and TRBJ2-3, with a possible D match to TRBD2 (5 bases). The CDR3 sequence is 12 residues long. Trimming left V 10 bases short and J 0 bases short, with 8 bases between. CDR1 SGHNT and CDR2 YENEEA come from the germline V gene. CDR3: CATGFSTDTQYF. CDR3 DNA sequence: TGTGCCACGGGGTTTAGCACAGATACGCAGTATTTT.

V is TRBV29-1 and J is TRBJ2-7; 7 bases line up with TRBD1. Germline V lookup: CDR1 SQVTM, CDR2 ANQGSEA. The CDR3 covers 15 residues. V shed 4 bases and J 0 bases; nucleotides not matched to a gene: 9. CDR3 region: CSVVRSRGSSYEQYF. The CDR3 coding sequence is TGCAGCGTTGTAAGATCCAGGGGGAGCTCCTACGAGCAGTACTTC.

The chain joins TRBV4-3 to TRBJ2-5; D not certain. The better agreement between TRBJ2-7 and the DNA end casts doubt on the J call. This CDR3 contains 16 residues. Germline assignment: CDR1 LGHNA and CDR2 YSLEER. In DNA, the CDR3 is TGCGCCAGCAGCCAAGATCTGGGCAGGTCATCGCACGAGCAGTACTTC. Translating it yields CASSQDLGRSSHEQYF.